The rows below give T cell receptor beta chains drawn from one sample of a study of T-cell memory formation after mild COVID-19. MiXCR, applied by TCRdb to the 5' RACE reads, yields one record per CDR3 protein. The sample records about 560,000 distinct CDR3 sequences, approximately 21% being singletons. The sample comprised PBMCs or a T cell subset sorted from them (not recorded which). These receptors all stem from an adult woman who had mild COVID-19 (a few samples of this study predate the infection). Cell type and time point are not known. Each CDR3 is given with its conserved first and last residue. Each record gives: V gene, clone size, J gene, D gene, CDR3 DNA, CDR3 protein. A D gene is named only where the DNA matches it firmly. Only some rows state a clone size, as once, few, many or a class for expanded clones.

v_gene: TRBV6-4
abundance: few
j_gene: TRBJ1-2
d_gene: -
CDR3nt: TGTGCCAGCCGGGACACCAAGGCCGGTGGCTACACCTTC
CDR3aa: CASRDTKAGGYTF

v_gene: TRBV4-1
abundance: few
j_gene: TRBJ2-7
d_gene: -
CDR3nt: TGCGCCAGCAGCCAAGATGACAGTAATTACGAGCAGTACTTC
CDR3aa: CASSQDDSNYEQYF

v_gene: TRBV12-3/TRBV12-4
abundance: many
j_gene: TRBJ1-5
d_gene: TRBD1
CDR3nt: TGTGCCAGCAGTGATACAGGGGTACAGCCCCAGCATTTT
CDR3aa: CASSDTGVQPQHF

v_gene: TRBV5-1
abundance: many
j_gene: TRBJ2-5
d_gene: -
CDR3nt: TGCGCCAGCAGCTTGGACGGCCAAGAGACCCAGTACTTC
CDR3aa: CASSLDGQETQYF

v_gene: TRBV6-1
abundance: few
j_gene: TRBJ2-4
d_gene: -
CDR3nt: TGTGCCAGCAGTGAAGGCCGGTGGTACATTCAGTACTTC
CDR3aa: CASSEGRWYIQYF

v_gene: TRBV27
abundance: few
j_gene: TRBJ2-1
d_gene: -
CDR3nt: TGTGCCAGCAGTTTTTCGGGGGTTAGACCCTACAATGAGCAGTTCTTC
CDR3aa: CASSFSGVRPYNEQFF

v_gene: TRBV5-1
abundance: -
j_gene: TRBJ2-1
d_gene: TRBD2
CDR3nt: TGCGCCAGCAGCTTTACGGGGGGGCGCAATGAGCAGTTCTTC
CDR3aa: CASSFTGGRNEQFF

v_gene: TRBV7-9
abundance: few
j_gene: TRBJ2-2
d_gene: TRBD1
CDR3nt: TGTGCCAGTACCGGACAGGGGGACACCGGGGAGCTGTTTTTT
CDR3aa: CASTGQGDTGELFF

v_gene: TRBV24-1
abundance: -
j_gene: TRBJ2-1
d_gene: -
CDR3nt: TGTGCCACCAGTGATCGCAGGGTCAACAATGAGCAGTTCTTC
CDR3aa: CATSDRRVNNEQFF

v_gene: TRBV12-3/TRBV12-4
abundance: -
j_gene: TRBJ2-3
d_gene: TRBD2
CDR3nt: TGTGCCAGCAGTTTCAGTTCTGGGGGGGGGGTAGATACGCAGTATTTT
CDR3aa: CASSFSSGGGVDTQYF

v_gene: TRBV7-6
abundance: few
j_gene: TRBJ2-7
d_gene: -
CDR3nt: TGTGCCAGCAGCTTAGAGGGGACAAACTCCTACGAGCAGTACTTC
CDR3aa: CASSLEGTNSYEQYF

v_gene: TRBV7-9
abundance: once
j_gene: TRBJ1-1
d_gene: -
CDR3nt: TGTGCCAGCCGGGGAGGGACGAACACTGAAGCTTTCTTT
CDR3aa: CASRGGTNTEAFF

v_gene: TRBV4-2
abundance: -
j_gene: TRBJ2-1
d_gene: TRBD2
CDR3nt: TGTGCCAGCAGCTACTCCGTAGCGGGGAGCTCCTACAATGAGCAGTTCTTC
CDR3aa: CASSYSVAGSSYNEQFF

v_gene: TRBV2
abundance: once
j_gene: TRBJ1-1
d_gene: TRBD1
CDR3nt: TGTGCCAGCAGTGAATCTCCGCAGGGGGCAACTGAAGCTTTCTTT
CDR3aa: CASSESPQGATEAFF

v_gene: TRBV5-8
abundance: -
j_gene: TRBJ2-5
d_gene: -
CDR3nt: TGTGCCAGCAGTTTTGACTGGGAACAAGAGACCCAGTACTTC
CDR3aa: CASSFDWEQETQYF

v_gene: TRBV6-5
abundance: many
j_gene: TRBJ1-5
d_gene: -
CDR3nt: TGTGCCAGCAGTTACAACCACAGAAGCAATCAGCCCCAGCATTTT
CDR3aa: CASSYNHRSNQPQHF

v_gene: TRBV9
abundance: few
j_gene: TRBJ2-3
d_gene: -
CDR3nt: TGTGCCAGCAGCGTAGCTACAGTGGGAGGTGGAACAGATACGCAGTATTTT
CDR3aa: CASSVATVGGGTDTQYF

v_gene: TRBV7-2
abundance: many
j_gene: TRBJ2-7
d_gene: TRBD2
CDR3nt: TGTGCCAGCAGGACTAGCGGGAGCTCCTACGAGCAGTACTTC
CDR3aa: CASRTSGSSYEQYF

v_gene: TRBV24-1
abundance: few
j_gene: TRBJ2-1
d_gene: -
CDR3nt: TGTGCCACCAGTGAGGGACGAGGGAATGAGCAGTTCTTC
CDR3aa: CATSEGRGNEQFF

v_gene: TRBV4-1
abundance: -
j_gene: TRBJ2-7
d_gene: TRBD2
CDR3nt: TGCGCCAGCAGCCAAGGCCCGGGACTAGCGGCTATCTACGAGCAGTACTTC
CDR3aa: CASSQGPGLAAIYEQYF

v_gene: TRBV7-2
abundance: -
j_gene: TRBJ1-2
d_gene: -
CDR3nt: TGTGCCAGCAGCGAGGACAGCTCTAACTATGGCTACACCTTC
CDR3aa: CASSEDSSNYGYTF

v_gene: TRBV6-2/TRBV6-3
abundance: -
j_gene: TRBJ2-2
d_gene: TRBD2
CDR3nt: TGTGCCAGCAGTCACCGGCTTAGCGGGAGGGCCCCCGGGGAGCTGTTTTTT
CDR3aa: CASSHRLSGRAPGELFF

v_gene: TRBV7-9
abundance: few
j_gene: TRBJ2-1
d_gene: -
CDR3nt: TGTGCCAGCAGCTTAAGGCTAGCCCGAGGAGATTTCAATGAGCAGTTCTTC
CDR3aa: CASSLRLARGDFNEQFF

v_gene: TRBV6-5
abundance: many
j_gene: TRBJ2-1
d_gene: -
CDR3nt: TGTGCCAGCAGCACATCCTCCTACAATGAGCAGTTCTTC
CDR3aa: CASSTSSYNEQFF

v_gene: TRBV7-8
abundance: -
j_gene: TRBJ1-4
d_gene: -
CDR3nt: TGTGCCAGCAGCTTTACCCACGGGGAAAAACTGTTTTTT
CDR3aa: CASSFTHGEKLFF

v_gene: TRBV5-1
abundance: many
j_gene: TRBJ2-7
d_gene: TRBD1
CDR3nt: TGCGCCAGCAGCATCCGGGACAGGGGCCCGTACGAGCAGTACTTC
CDR3aa: CASSIRDRGPYEQYF

v_gene: TRBV6-5
abundance: once
j_gene: TRBJ2-7
d_gene: -
CDR3nt: TGTGCCAGCAGCTCCCCGGGGCGAGTATCCTACGAGCAGTACTTC
CDR3aa: CASSSPGRVSYEQYF

v_gene: TRBV7-9
abundance: -
j_gene: TRBJ2-2
d_gene: TRBD1
CDR3nt: TGTGCCAGCAGCCCGGACAGGGCCCTATCCACCGGGGAGCTGTTTTTT
CDR3aa: CASSPDRALSTGELFF